Listed below are T cell receptor beta chains from one sample, sequenced in a study of shared clonotypes between healthy human individuals. Measured with immunoSEQ multiplex PCR; TCRdb has only the in-frame clones, and not every one. Of around 700,000 clones listed, about 91% were seen once; the top ten hold roughly 24%. The specimen sequenced was naive CD8+ T cells sorted from blood. The receptors were sampled from a man aged 30 to 45 in good health. The CDR3 runs from the conserved cysteine through the conserved F or W. Fields, in order: D gene, clone size, V gene, J gene, CDR3 DNA, CDR3 protein. A D gene is named only where the DNA matches it firmly. Part of the rows lack a size; the others show once, few, many or a class for expanded clones.

.	.	TRBV6-5	TRBJ2-3	TGTGCCAGCGGCTGGGCAGGGGTAAGGGCAGATACGCAGTATTTT	CASGWAGVRADTQYF
TRBD2	.	TRBV4-3	TRBJ2-1	TGCGCCAGCAGCCAAGACGGGACTAGCGGCTACAATGAGCAGTTCTTC	CASSQDGTSGYNEQFF
.	.	TRBV18	TRBJ2-7	TGTGCCAGCTCACCAACGCCTGCCTACGAGCAGTACTTC	CASSPTPAYEQYF
TRBD2	.	TRBV7-2	TRBJ2-7	TGTGCCAGCAGCCCCGGACTAGCGGGATCCTACGAGCAGTACTTC	CASSPGLAGSYEQYF
TRBD1	.	TRBV11-1	TRBJ2-7	TGTGCCAGCAGCTCCCCGATTCCGACAGGGGATCTCAACGAGCAGTACTTC	CASSSPIPTGDLNEQYF
TRBD1	.	TRBV7-9	TRBJ2-7	TGTGCCAGCAGCTTAGGTGCAGGGGGCGCATACGAGCAGTACTTC	CASSLGAGGAYEQYF
.	.	TRBV19	TRBJ2-1	TGTGCCAGTAGTATCCTACTAGCCGGCAATGAGCAGTTCTTC	CASSILLAGNEQFF
TRBD2	once	TRBV6-5	TRBJ2-1	TGTGCCAGCAGTTACGGGCGGGGGATTGAGCAGTTCTTC	CASSYGRGIEQFF
.	.	TRBV7-6	TRBJ2-5	TGTGCCAGCAGCCCCTCCTTCGGCGATGAGACCCAGTACTTC	CASSPSFGDETQYF
.	.	TRBV15	TRBJ2-7	TGTGCCACCAGCAGAGATCGACTATCTGGGTACGAGCAGTACTTC	CATSRDRLSGYEQYF
TRBD1	once	TRBV2	TRBJ1-5	TGTGCCAGCAGTGACATCGAGACAGGGGGAAGCAATCAGCCCCAGCATTTT	CASSDIETGGSNQPQHF
.	.	TRBV29-1	TRBJ2-2	TGCAGCGTTGAAGATCAAGCCGGGGAGCTGTTTTTT	CSVEDQAGELFF
.	.	TRBV28	TRBJ1-4	TGTGCCAGCAGAGGCAGACATGAAAAACTGTTTTTT	CASRGRHEKLFF
.	.	TRBV19	TRBJ2-1	TGTGCCAGTAGGCTAACCGGGACAAAAATTTACAATGAGCAGTTCTTC	CASRLTGTKIYNEQFF
.	.	TRBV6-6	TRBJ2-1	TGTGCCAGCAGCAGACTAGTCCCCAATGAGCAGTTCTTC	CASSRLVPNEQFF
.	.	TRBV5-4	TRBJ2-1	TGTGCCAGCAGCTTTAGGAATGAGCAGTTCTTC	CASSFRNEQFF
TRBD2	.	TRBV11-2	TRBJ2-7	TGTGCCAGCAGCCCTATAGCGGGGAGCTCCTACGAGCAGTACTTC	CASSPIAGSSYEQYF
.	.	TRBV6-5	TRBJ1-1	TGTGCCAGCAGTTACCTCAATTCGAACACTGAAGCTTTCTTT	CASSYLNSNTEAFF
.	.	TRBV4-1	TRBJ2-1	TGCGCCAGCAGCCAAGTGTTAGCGGACAATGAGCAGTTCTTC	CASSQVLADNEQFF
TRBD2	.	TRBV28	TRBJ2-3	TGTGCCAGCAGTCCCTGGACTAGCGGCACAGATACGCAGTATTTT	CASSPWTSGTDTQYF
TRBD2	.	TRBV27	TRBJ2-1	TGTGCCAGCAGACCAGCGGGAGCTTTTTTCTATGAGCAGTTCTTC	CASRPAGAFFYEQFF
.	.	TRBV27	TRBJ2-2	TGTGCCAGCGGAGGTGGGGGGATTTCTACCGGGGAGCTGTTTTTT	CASGGGGISTGELFF
TRBD2	.	TRBV9	TRBJ2-1	TGTGCCAGCAGCGTAGCCGGAGGGGCTAGCGGGACAATTTCCTACAATGAGCAGTTCTTC	CASSVAGGASGTISYNEQFF
.	once	TRBV4-1	TRBJ2-7	TGCGCCAGCAGCCAAGCCCGTGCGTACGAGCAGTACTTC	CASSQARAYEQYF
.	.	TRBV6-1	TRBJ1-2	TGTGCCAGCAGTGGACTGGGCGGTGGCTACACCTTC	CASSGLGGGYTF
.	.	TRBV28	TRBJ2-7	TGTGCCAGCAGTTTTATTGCCAGGGACTCCTACGAGCAGTACTTC	CASSFIARDSYEQYF
TRBD2	.	TRBV9	TRBJ2-1	TGTGCCAGCAGCGCTATTACTAGCGGGGGTCCGAATGAGCAGTTCTTC	CASSAITSGGPNEQFF
.	.	TRBV10-2	TRBJ2-2	TGCGCCAGCAGCGATCCGGGACGGTTGAACACCGGGGAGCTGTTTTTT	CASSDPGRLNTGELFF
TRBD1	once	TRBV29-1	TRBJ2-7	TGCAGCGTTGAACAGGGGACAGGCTACGAGCAGTACTTC	CSVEQGTGYEQYF
TRBD1	.	TRBV13	TRBJ2-2	TGTGCCAGCAGCTTGGGACAGGGTTTCTCCGGGGAGCTGTTTTTT	CASSLGQGFSGELFF
TRBD2	.	TRBV5-1	TRBJ2-7	TGCGCCAGCAGCTTGTTAGCGGGGGCCTCCTACGAGCAGTACTTC	CASSLLAGASYEQYF
.	.	TRBV5-6	TRBJ1-3	TGTGCCAGCAGCTTGCGGTACAGGTGGAACTCTGGAAACACCATATATTTT	CASSLRYRWNSGNTIYF
TRBD2	.	TRBV7-6	TRBJ2-3	TGTGCCAGCAGCTTGGAGATTGGACTAGCGGGAGAGACAGATACGCAGTATTTT	CASSLEIGLAGETDTQYF
TRBD2	.	TRBV6-1	TRBJ2-1	TGTGCCTCGCGGCTAGCGGGCGGGGATGAGCAGTTCTTC	CASRLAGGDEQFF
.	.	TRBV10-3	TRBJ2-3	TGTGCCATCAGTGAGGGTGGTTTCACAGATACGCAGTATTTT	CAISEGGFTDTQYF
TRBD2	.	TRBV14	TRBJ2-3	TGTGCCAGCAGCCAAGGACTAGCGGGTCGCACAGATACGCAGTATTTT	CASSQGLAGRTDTQYF
.	.	TRBV27	TRBJ2-2	TGTGCCAGCAGTTGGACCATTACAGGGATCGGGGAGCTGTTTTTT	CASSWTITGIGELFF
.	.	TRBV4-3	TRBJ2-1	TGCGCCAGCAGCCCCTCCCGGGGAGAGGGTAATGAGCAGTTCTTC	CASSPSRGEGNEQFF
TRBD1	.	TRBV27	TRBJ2-7	TGTGCCAGCAGTTTTTCCCTCGGGACAGGGCCCTACGAGCAGTACTTC	CASSFSLGTGPYEQYF
TRBD1	.	TRBV7-9	TRBJ2-1	TGTGCCAGCAGCCCGGACAGGGAGCAGTTCTTC	CASSPDREQFF